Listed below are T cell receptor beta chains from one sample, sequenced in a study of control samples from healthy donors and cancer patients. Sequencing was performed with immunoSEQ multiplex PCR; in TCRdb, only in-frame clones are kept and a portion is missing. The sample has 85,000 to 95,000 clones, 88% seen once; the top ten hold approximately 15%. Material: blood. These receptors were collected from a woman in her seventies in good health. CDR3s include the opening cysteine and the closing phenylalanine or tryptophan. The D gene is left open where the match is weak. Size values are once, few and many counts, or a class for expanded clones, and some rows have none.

CASGAVRIDNSPLHF TGTGCCAGCGGGGCGGTCAGGATCGATAATTCACCCCTCCACTTT NA TRBJ1-6 NA TRBV7-9
CASTEGQANTEAFF TGTGCCAGCACCGAGGGACAGGCGAACACTGAAGCTTTCTTT TRBD1 TRBJ1-1 NA TRBV6-6
CASSDGTDNTIYF TGCGCCAGCAGTGACGGGACGGATAACACCATATATTTT NA TRBJ1-3 NA TRBV10-1
CASSFPDREETQYF TGTGCCAGCAGCTTCCCGGACAGAGAAGAGACCCAGTACTTC NA TRBJ2-5 NA TRBV5-6
CASSLGTGSRNYGYTF TGTGCCAGCAGCTTAGGGACAGGGAGTCGAAACTATGGCTACACCTTC TRBD1 TRBJ1-2 NA TRBV7-9
CASSPEPGTYNQPQHF TGCGCCAGCAGCCCTGAGCCGGGGACCTATAATCAGCCCCAGCATTTT NA TRBJ1-5 NA TRBV5-1
CATSRAGDSQETQYF TGTGCCACCAGCAGGGCCGGGGACTCGCAAGAGACCCAGTACTTC NA TRBJ2-5 NA TRBV15
CASSPGAGPSYNEQFF TGTGCCAGCAGCCCCGGGGCGGGCCCCTCCTACAATGAGCAGTTCTTC NA TRBJ2-1 once TRBV11-2
CASSPTGGGTEAFF TGTGCCAGCAGCCCGACAGGGGGCGGCACTGAAGCTTTCTTT TRBD1 TRBJ1-1 NA TRBV27
CASSLAQLAAYNEQFF TGTGCCAGCAGCTTAGCGCAACTAGCGGCTTACAATGAGCAGTTCTTC TRBD2 TRBJ2-1 NA TRBV7-2
CASSSGTSGWDNEQFF TGTGCCAGCAGTTCGGGGACTAGCGGGTGGGACAATGAGCAGTTCTTC TRBD2 TRBJ2-1 NA TRBV25-1
CASSRDRGDLYTF TGTGCCAGTAGTAGGGACAGGGGTGATTTGTACACCTTC TRBD1 TRBJ1-2 NA TRBV19
CAWMGAGTHEQYF TGTGCCTGGATGGGGGCCGGGACCCACGAGCAGTACTTC NA TRBJ2-7 once TRBV30
CASSESLYSGEAFF TGCGCCAGCAGTGAGTCGCTCTATTCCGGTGAAGCTTTCTTT NA TRBJ1-1 few TRBV10-1
CASSLESLPSTDTQYF TGTGCCAGCAGCTTAGAGTCCTTGCCTAGCACAGATACGCAGTATTTT NA TRBJ2-3 few TRBV7-6
CASSLGGGITEAFF TGTGCCAGCAGCTTAGGAGGGGGGATCACTGAAGCTTTCTTT NA TRBJ1-1 NA TRBV11-2
CASSGQYPEGSYTF TGTGCCAGTAGTGGCCAGTACCCAGAAGGCTCCTACACCTTC NA TRBJ1-2 NA TRBV19
CASSLGDRNTEAFF TGCGCCAGCAGCTTAGGGGACAGGAACACTGAAGCTTTCTTT TRBD1 TRBJ1-1 NA TRBV5-1
CAISDHTGELFF TGTGCCATCAGTGACCACACCGGGGAGCTGTTTTTT NA TRBJ2-2 NA TRBV10-3
CASSYPFGEQFF TGTGCCAGCAGTTACCCCTTCGGAGAGCAGTTCTTC NA TRBJ2-1 NA TRBV6-2/TRBV6-3
CSASQMRGRRNTEAFF TGCAGTGCTAGTCAGATGAGGGGGCGGAGGAACACTGAAGCTTTCTTT TRBD1 TRBJ1-1 NA TRBV20-1
CASHSRMGQDIQFF TGTGCCAGCCACAGCCGAATGGGACAGGACATTCAGTTCTTC TRBD1 TRBJ2-1 NA TRBV6-5
CASSQQESSYNSPLHF TGCGCCAGCAGCCAACAGGAGAGCTCCTATAATTCACCCCTCCACTTT NA TRBJ1-6 NA TRBV4-1
CASSLGTAMNTEAFF TGTGCCAGCAGCCTGGGGACAGCAATGAACACTGAAGCTTTCTTT TRBD1 TRBJ1-1 NA TRBV3-1/TRBV3-2
CASSQESQGAYEQYF TGTGCCAGCAGCCAAGAATCACAGGGGGCCTACGAGCAGTACTTC TRBD1 TRBJ2-7 NA TRBV3-1/TRBV3-2
CARPSGSSYNEQFF TGTGCCAGGCCCAGCGGGAGCTCCTACAATGAGCAGTTCTTC TRBD2 TRBJ2-1 NA TRBV19
CASSSGRDYTGELFF TGTGCCAGCAGCTCGGGACGGGACTACACCGGGGAGCTGTTTTTT NA TRBJ2-2 NA TRBV5-6
CAHEPLGGNQPQHF TGTGCCCACGAGCCCCTGGGGGGCAATCAGCCCCAGCATTTT NA TRBJ1-5 NA TRBV6-5
CASSEGVAGPYEQYF TGCGCCAGCAGTGAGGGGGTAGCGGGGCCCTACGAGCAGTACTTC TRBD2 TRBJ2-7 NA TRBV10-1
CASGTTGLNQPQHF TGTGCCAGCGGTACGACAGGTCTCAATCAGCCCCAGCATTTT NA TRBJ1-5 NA TRBV6-6
CASTLRDVGTEAFF TGCGCCAGCACCCTCCGGGACGTAGGGACTGAAGCTTTCTTT NA TRBJ1-1 NA TRBV5-1
CATQTRDRNYGYTF TGTGCCACCCAGACTAGGGACAGAAACTATGGCTACACCTTC TRBD1 TRBJ1-2 NA TRBV10-3
CASSLSVTQYF TGTGCCAGCAGCTTAAGTGTGACCCAGTACTTC NA TRBJ2-5 NA TRBV7-2
CASSVADLLGTQYF TGTGCCAGCAGCGTAGCCGACTTATTAGGTACGCAGTATTTT NA TRBJ2-3 NA TRBV9
CASSRPGRWENYGYTF TGTGCCAGCAGCCGACCCGGGCGGTGGGAAAACTATGGCTACACCTTC NA TRBJ1-2 NA TRBV14
CASSQPGRNTGELFF TGCGCCAGCAGCCAACCGGGACGTAACACCGGGGAGCTGTTTTTT NA TRBJ2-2 NA TRBV4-1
CASSPRADTQYF TGTGCCAGCTCACCACGAGCGGATACGCAGTATTTT NA TRBJ2-3 NA TRBV18
CSASFGGVNEQFF TGCAGTGCTAGTTTCGGGGGGGTCAATGAGCAGTTCTTC TRBD2 TRBJ2-1 NA TRBV20-1
CASSINGRNEQFF TGTGCCAGTAGTATAAACGGGAGGAATGAGCAGTTCTTC TRBD2 TRBJ2-1 NA TRBV19
CASSQDFLNTEAFF TGTGCCAGCAGCCAAGATTTCCTGAACACTGAAGCTTTCTTT NA TRBJ1-1 NA TRBV14
CASSLKLAAETQYF TGTGCCAGCAGCTTAAAACTAGCAGCAGAGACCCAGTACTTC NA TRBJ2-5 NA TRBV13